The sequence of this TCR beta chain was determined in a study of early T cells in non-severe SARS-CoV-2 infection. This clonotype was recorded at least ten times. One entry per CDR3 protein results from TCRdb running MiXCR on the 5' RACE reads. The repertoire holds tens of thousands of distinct CDR3 sequences, with under 15% as singletons. V shed 3 bases and J 4 bases; nucleotides not matched to a gene: 6. The CDR3 contains 15 residues. The germline V gene encodes CDR1 KGHSH and CDR2 LQKENI. The chain couples TRBV18 to TRBJ2-3; 8 nucleotides align to TRBD2. The clonotype comes from an adult who was a healthcare worker with PCR-confirmed SARS-CoV-2 infection or an uninfected control (not recorded which). The sequencing input was whole blood. The CDR3 sequence: CASSPSGGAADTQYF. The CDR3 DNA sequence: TGTGCCAGCTCACCGTCCGGGGGGGCGGCAGATACGCAGTATTTT.